The present T cell receptor beta chain was sequenced within a study of CD8+ T cells in alopecia areata. RNA, once extracted, was reverse transcribed into cDNA for use as the sequencing template. The assay was immunoSEQ multiplex PCR, and TCRdb's table has in-frame clones only and misses some. The data contain over 90,000 clones, approximately 90% of them singletons. Stated treatment: oral pan-JAK inhibitor, 5-10 mg twice daily. The sample here was CD8+ T cells sorted from blood, taken around week 30, from a patient treated with tofacitinib. This receptor was obtained from a human donor with alopecia areata.

The CDR3 region is CASSLGVAELFF. In nucleotides, the CDR3 is TGTGCCAGCAGCTTGGGAGTGGCGGAGCTGTTTTTT. The J gene is TRBJ2-2, the V gene TRBV5-4, with D uncertain. Germline CDR1 and CDR2: SGHNT and YYREEE (reference sequence). Trimming left V 0 bases short and J 10 bases short, with 7 bases between. The CDR3 has 12 amino acids.